The entry below gives a single T cell receptor beta chain sequence along with its context. Vbeta (60) and Jbeta (13) primers were used in the PCR. This table comes from immunoSEQ multiplex PCR, and its TCRdb copy is limited to in-frame clones, with some not included. The top ten clones hold approximately 5% of a sample with 130,000 or so clones, 80% of them seen once. The CDR3 covers 14 residues. The V segment lost 1 base and the J segment 4 bases; nucleotides outside the gene matches: 3. Germline V gene data show CDR1 as SGHRS and CDR2 as YFSETQ. This sample stems from a study of cytomegalovirus exposure and HLA in healthy donors. Background on the study: Genotyping showed roughly 81% of 350 to 400 donors falling in the Caucasian-associated ancestry cluster.

The clonotype originates from a man between 25 and 39 years old in good health and CMV-seronegative. The chain recombines TRBV5-1 with TRBJ1-2; TRBD1 matches at 8 bases. The sequencing sample was made of PBMCs. Here the CDR3 reads CASSLQGAGYGYTF. The CDR3 coding sequence is TGCGCCAGCAGCTTGCAGGGGGCCGGCTATGGCTACACCTTC.